The 11 T cell receptor beta chains below all came from one sample that was sequenced in a study of cytomegalovirus exposure and HLA in healthy donors. The PCR was carried out with 60 Vbeta primers and 13 Jbeta primers. The assay was immunoSEQ multiplex PCR, and TCRdb's table has in-frame clones only and misses some. The sample has tens of thousands of clones, about 66% seen once; the top ten hold less than 25%. Sequenced: PBMCs. Receptor source: a man in his forties or fifties in good health and CMV-seropositive.

The chain has TRBV2 and TRBJ1-2, with D possibly matching TRBD1 (6 bases). The V gene's germline CDR1 is SNHLY and CDR2 FYNNEI. The V end lost 6 bases, the J end lost 8 bases, and 10 bases lay between the germline ends. The CDR3 is 11 amino acids. The CDR3 region has the DNA TGTGCCAGCAGGCCAGGGGACGGCTACACCTTC. This translates into CASRPGDGYTF.

This clone was counted many times. The genes are TRBV6-5 and TRBJ1-5; 7 bases match TRBD1. With 6 bases clipped from V and 0 bases from J, the junction kept 5 bases outside the gene matches. There are 15 residues in the CDR3. The germline gives CDR1 MNHEY, CDR2 SVGAGI. Here the CDR3 reads CASRWDRDSNQPQHF. CDR3 coding DNA: TGTGCCAGCAGATGGGACAGAGATAGCAATCAGCCCCAGCATTTT.

This clone was counted only a few times. The chain uses TRBV10-1 and TRBJ1-2; TRBD1 aligns across 7 bases. There are 15 residues in the CDR3. V dropped 4 bases and J dropped 4; count of bases not matched to a gene: 9. The germline V gene has CDR1 WNHNN and CDR2 SYGVQD (reference sequence). This CDR3 is CASSATGPFSYGYTF. DNA for the CDR3: TGCGCCAGCAGTGCGACAGGGCCATTCTCCTATGGCTACACCTTC.

A few counts support this clone. The chain uses TRBV4-3 and TRBJ2-3, with 11 bases aligning to TRBD2. Germline V gene sequence: CDR1 LGHNA, CDR2 YSLEER. The CDR3 contains 15 residues. V lost 5 bases to trimming and J lost 5 bases; unmatched junction nucleotides: 6. Here the CDR3 DNA reads TGCGCCAGCAGCTATAGCGGGGGGGCTAAAGATACGCAGTATTTT. It codes for CASSYSGGAKDTQYF.

This clone has just a few counts. Other DNA sequences in this sample translate to the same CDR3. The genes are TRBV7-9 and TRBJ1-5; possible D gene TRBD1, 6 bases. The CDR3 consists of 15 residues. Trimming removed 0 bases at V and 7 bases at J, with 13 bases between. Per the germline V gene, CDR1 is SEHNR and CDR2 is FQNEAQ (reference sequence). The chain's CDR3 is CASSLAQGPNQPQHF. In DNA, the CDR3 is TGTGCCAGCAGCTTAGCGCAGGGGCCTAACCAGCCCCAGCATTTT. The variable domain in full, with the rest retrieved from reference TRBV7-9 and TRBJ1-5, is DTGVSQNPRHKITKRGQNVTFRCDPISEHNRLYWYRQTLGQGPEFLTYFQNEAQLEKSRLLSDRFSAERPKGSFSTLEIQRTEQGDSAMYLCASSLAQGPNQPQHFGDGTRLSIL.

This chain joins TRBV13 and TRBJ1-2; the D is unclear. Germline V lookup: CDR1 PRHDT, CDR2 FYEKMQ (reference sequence). V was pared by 5 bases and J by 5 bases, with 15 bases between. The CDR3 extends over 14 amino acids. The CDR3 protein is CASSLRSAIYGYTF. CDR3 bases: TGTGCCAGCAGCCTCCGGTCCGCCATTTATGGCTACACCTTC.

This clone was recorded a few times. The chain carries TRBV9 and TRBJ2-3; 12 nucleotides align to TRBD2. The CDR3 runs to 18 residues. Germline V gene data show CDR1 as SGDLS and CDR2 as YYNGEE. V was pared by 0 bases and J by 2 bases, with 7 bases of the junction left unmatched. CDR3 sequence (DNA): TGTGCCAGCAGCGTAGCTAGCGGGGGGGAACACCTCACAGATACGCAGTATTTT. Its translation is CASSVASGGEHLTDTQYF.

The J gene is TRBJ2-7, the V gene TRBV5-4; D is possibly TRBD2 (5 bases). This CDR3 spans 13 amino acids. The V gene lost 1 base and the J gene lost 4 bases, with 9 bases spanning the gap. Germline assignment: CDR1 SGHNT and CDR2 YYREEE (reference sequence). The CDR3 sequence is CASSLPGDYEQYF. CDR3 sequence (DNA): TGTGCCAGCAGCTTGCCCGGGGATTACGAGCAGTACTTC.

This rearrangement joins TRBV6-1 to TRBJ2-1; 10 bases are a match to TRBD2. CDR3 length equals 13 residues. Trimming removed 11 bases from V and 7 bases from J; junction bases left unmatched: 8. The V gene's germline CDR1 is MNHNS and CDR2 SASEGT. The CDR3 bases are TGTGCCTCCCAAGCGGGGGGGAGAAATGAGCAGTTCTTC. Protein sequence: CASQAGGRNEQFF.

A few counts support this clone. The V gene is TRBV2, the J gene TRBJ1-6; 9 nucleotides align to TRBD1. The V and J ends lost 3 bases and 9 bases, in that order; junction bases with no gene match: 6. The CDR3 sequence is 15 residues long. CDR1 is SNHLY, CDR2 FYNNEI, per germline. The CDR3 DNA reads TGTGCCAGCAGTGAGGGACAGGGCTTTACTTCACCCCTCCACTTT. This codes for CASSEGQGFTSPLHF.

This clone was seen a handful of times. The chain couples TRBV27 to TRBJ2-4, with TRBD2 identical over 10 bases. Germline V gives CDR1 MNHEY, CDR2 SMNVEV (reference sequence). The CDR3 covers 15 residues. V was pared by 5 bases and J by 5 bases, with 6 bases of the junction left unmatched. For the CDR3, the DNA is TGTGCCAGCAGTCCAACTAGCGGGGCCCAAAACATTCAGTACTTC. It specifies CASSPTSGAQNIQYF.